This passage covers 7 T cell receptor beta chains from one sample sequenced in a study of molecular identifiers for immune sequencing clone quantification. TCRdb recomputed calls from the PCR reads with MiXCR, one row per CDR3 protein. The sample has around 480,000 distinct CDR3 sequences; 20% to 25% are singletons. Sequenced material: naive CD8+ T cells from blood, with Jurkat cell RNA spiked in. Stated subset: FACS-sorted CD8+CD4-CCR7+CD45RA+ naive T cells. The receptors come from a human donor in good health. Some libraries in this study had Jurkat cell RNA spiked in.

The sample holds many counts of this clonotype. The chain recombines TRBV4-3 with TRBJ1-1; the D is unclear. Germline CDR1 reads LGHNA; CDR2 reads YSLEER. V dropped 2 bases and J dropped 0 bases, with 10 bases sitting between them. There are 15 residues in the CDR3. DNA for the CDR3: TGCGCCAGCAGCCAAATGCCGGGGATGAACACTGAAGCTTTCTTT. Translation gives CASSQMPGMNTEAFF.

At least ten counts were recorded for this clonotype. The chain uses TRBV7-9 and TRBJ1-4; no clear D gene. The V and J ends lost 6 bases and 2 bases respectively, with 13 bases between them. CDR3 length: 15 amino acids. CDR1 SEHNR and CDR2 FQNEAQ come from the germline V gene (reference sequence). The CDR3 DNA reads as TGTGCCAGCAGTCCCCTAGGAGGGACTAATGAAAAACTGTTTTTT. Its protein product is CASSPLGGTNEKLFF.

This clonotype was seen more than once but under ten times. This chain joins TRBV9 and TRBJ1-5; D unclear. The CDR3 is 13 amino acids. Germline V gene sequence: CDR1 SGDLS, CDR2 YYNGEE. Trimming pared 5 bases from V and 7 bases from J, leaving 13 bases between. The CDR3 loop reads CASSSEGGQPQHF. The CDR3 DNA follows: TGTGCCAGCAGTAGCGAGGGCGGGCAGCCCCAGCATTTT.

In this sample, this clonotype turned up many times. The chain combines TRBV29-1 with TRBJ1-1, with TRBD1 as a possible D gene (6 bases). Deletions cut 4 bases from V and 0 bases from J, with 9 bases between. Germline V gene data show CDR1 as SQVTM and CDR2 as ANQGSEA. This CDR3 has 13 residues. The CDR3 region is CSVVTGLNTEAFF. The CDR3 DNA reads TGCAGCGTTGTGACAGGATTGAACACTGAAGCTTTCTTT. Using reference TRBV29-1 and TRBJ1-1 for the parts outside the CDR3, the full variable domain is SAVISQKPSRDICQRGTSLTIQCQVDSQVTMMFWYRQQPGQSLTLIATANQGSEATYESGFVIDKFPISRPNLTFSTLTVSNMSPEDSSIYLCSVVTGLNTEAFFGQGTRLTVV.

The table lists this clonotype with many counts. The rearrangement uses TRBV9 and TRBJ2-3; weak D call: TRBD1 (6 bases). With 0 bases removed from V and 4 bases from J, the gap between germline ends came to 9 bases. The CDR3 consists of 14 residues. Germline V CDR1 and CDR2: SGDLS, YYNGEE. The CDR3 here is CASSVGGLADTQYF. The CDR3 bases are TGTGCCAGCAGCGTAGGGGGGCTGGCAGATACGCAGTATTTT.

This clonotype appeared once. V usage is TRBV28 and J usage is TRBJ2-7; D gene unclear. The CDR3 consists of 12 residues. The germline CDR1 and CDR2 sequences are MDHEN and SYDVKM. V lost 6 bases and J 6 bases, leaving 12 bases between the germline ends. This chain's CDR3 is CASSPGFFEQYF. DNA for the CDR3: TGTGCCAGCAGCCCAGGATTTTTCGAGCAGTACTTC.

The V gene is TRBV27, the J gene TRBJ2-7; 8 nucleotides align to TRBD1. The CDR3 is 18 residues long. The V gene's germline CDR1 is MNHEY and CDR2 SMNVEV (reference sequence). Unmatched junction bases numbered 14, after V lost 2 bases and J lost 2 bases. Written as DNA, the CDR3 is TGTGCCAGCAGTTTAGTAGTTGGTTCGACAGGGGACCCCTACGAGCAGTACTTC. Translated: CASSLVVGSTGDPYEQYF.